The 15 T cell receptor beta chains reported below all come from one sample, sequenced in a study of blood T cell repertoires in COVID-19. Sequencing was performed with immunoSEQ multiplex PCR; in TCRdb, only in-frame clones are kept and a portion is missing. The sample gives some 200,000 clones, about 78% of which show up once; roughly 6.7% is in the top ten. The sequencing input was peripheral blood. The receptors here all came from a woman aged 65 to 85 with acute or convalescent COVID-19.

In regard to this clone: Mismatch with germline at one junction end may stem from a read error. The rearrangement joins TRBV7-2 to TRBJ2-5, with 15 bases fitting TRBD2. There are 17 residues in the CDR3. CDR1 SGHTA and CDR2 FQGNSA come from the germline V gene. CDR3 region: CASSLAGTSGGQETQYF. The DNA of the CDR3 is TGTGCCAGCAGCCTAGCCGGGACTAGCGGGGGGCAAGAGACCCAGTACTTC. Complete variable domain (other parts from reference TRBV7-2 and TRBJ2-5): GAGVSQSPSNKVTEKGKDVELRCDPISGHTALYWYRQSLGQGLEFLIYFQGNSAPDKSGLPSDRFSAERTGGSVSTLTIQRTQQEDSAVYLCASSLAGTSGGQETQYFGPGTRLLVL.

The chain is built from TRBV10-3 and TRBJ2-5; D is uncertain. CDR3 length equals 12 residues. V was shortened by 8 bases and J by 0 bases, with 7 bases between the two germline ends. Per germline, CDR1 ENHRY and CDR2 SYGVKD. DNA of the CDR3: TGTGCCATCCGTGCAAACCAAGAGACCCAGTACTTC. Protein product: CAIRANQETQYF.

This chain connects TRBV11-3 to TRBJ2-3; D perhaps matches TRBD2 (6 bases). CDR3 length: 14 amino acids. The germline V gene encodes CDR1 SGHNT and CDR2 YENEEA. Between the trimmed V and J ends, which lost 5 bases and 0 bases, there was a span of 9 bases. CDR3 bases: TGTGCCAGCAGCCTCGGGGGAAGCACAGATACGCAGTATTTT. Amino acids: CASSLGGSTDTQYF.

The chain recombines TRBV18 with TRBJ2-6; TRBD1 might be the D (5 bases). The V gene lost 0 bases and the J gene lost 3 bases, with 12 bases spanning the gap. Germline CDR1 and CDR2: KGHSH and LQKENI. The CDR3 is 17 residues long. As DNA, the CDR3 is TGTGCCAGCTCACCACCAAGGGGCCCAGGTGGGGCCAACGTCCTGACTTTC. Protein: CASSPPRGPGGANVLTF.

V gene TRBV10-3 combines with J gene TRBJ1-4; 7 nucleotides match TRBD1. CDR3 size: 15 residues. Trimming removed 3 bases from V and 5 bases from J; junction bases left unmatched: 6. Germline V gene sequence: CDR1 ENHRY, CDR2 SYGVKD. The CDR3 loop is CAISDPGTENEKLFF. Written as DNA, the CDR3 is TGTGCCATCAGTGACCCCGGGACAGAGAATGAAAAACTGTTTTTT.

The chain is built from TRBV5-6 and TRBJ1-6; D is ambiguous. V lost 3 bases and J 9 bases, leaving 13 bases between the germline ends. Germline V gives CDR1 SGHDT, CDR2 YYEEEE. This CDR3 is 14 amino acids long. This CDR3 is CASSSEELISPLHF. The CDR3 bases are TGTGCCAGCAGCTCAGAGGAGCTTATTTCACCCCTCCACTTT. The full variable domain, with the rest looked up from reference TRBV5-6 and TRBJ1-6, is DAGVTQSPTHLIKTRGQQVTLRCSPKSGHDTVSWYQQALGQGPQFIFQYYEEEERQRGNFPDRFSGHQFPNYSSELNVNALLLGDSALYLCASSSEELISPLHFGNGTRLTVT.

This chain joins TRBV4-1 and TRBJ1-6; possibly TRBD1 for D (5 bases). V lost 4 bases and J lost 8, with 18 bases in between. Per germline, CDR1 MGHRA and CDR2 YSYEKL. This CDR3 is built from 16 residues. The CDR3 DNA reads TGCGCCAGCAGCCGGAACCGGGACGGGGGACATTCACCCCTCCACTTT. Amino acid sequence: CASSRNRDGGHSPLHF.

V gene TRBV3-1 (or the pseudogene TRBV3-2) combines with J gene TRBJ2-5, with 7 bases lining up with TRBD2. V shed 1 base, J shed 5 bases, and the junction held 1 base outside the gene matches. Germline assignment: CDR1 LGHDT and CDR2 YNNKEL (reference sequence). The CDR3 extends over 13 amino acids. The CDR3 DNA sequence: TGTGCCAGCAGCCAAGTGGGGGGGGAGACCCAGTACTTC. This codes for CASSQVGGETQYF.

CDR3 in amino acids: CASSGERGALYV. The CDR3 DNA follows: TGTGCCAGCAGTGGGGAACGGGGGGCTCTGTACGTC. This rearrangement joins TRBV2 to TRBJ2-7, with D possibly being TRBD2 (7 bases). This CDR3 has 12 amino acids. Germline lookup yields CDR1 SNHLY and CDR2 FYNNEI. The V end was cut by 4 bases, the J end by 12 bases, with 16 bases between.

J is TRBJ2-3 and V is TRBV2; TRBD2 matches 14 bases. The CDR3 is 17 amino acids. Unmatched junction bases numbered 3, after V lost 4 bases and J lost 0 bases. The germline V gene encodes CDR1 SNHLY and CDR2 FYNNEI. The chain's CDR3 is CASSGGLAGGSTDTQYF. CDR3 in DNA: TGTGCCAGCAGTGGCGGACTAGCGGGGGGTAGCACAGATACGCAGTATTTT.

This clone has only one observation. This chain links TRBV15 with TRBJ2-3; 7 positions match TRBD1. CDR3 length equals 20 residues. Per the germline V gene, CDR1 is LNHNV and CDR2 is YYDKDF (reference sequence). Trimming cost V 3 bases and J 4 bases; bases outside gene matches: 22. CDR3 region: CATSRRAGATGSGSADTQYF. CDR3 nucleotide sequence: TGTGCCACCAGCAGGAGGGCGGGCGCGACAGGGTCGGGGAGCGCAGATACGCAGTATTTT.

The CDR3 reads CATSEYDRGEAFF. DNA of the CDR3: TGTGCCACCAGTGAGTACGACAGGGGAGAAGCTTTCTTT. The chain has TRBV24-1 and TRBJ1-1, with 8 bases identical to TRBD1. Germline V gives CDR1 KGHDR, CDR2 SFDVKD. The CDR3 spans 13 residues. The J segment lost 8 bases and the V segment lost 4 bases, leaving 5 bases of the junction unmatched.

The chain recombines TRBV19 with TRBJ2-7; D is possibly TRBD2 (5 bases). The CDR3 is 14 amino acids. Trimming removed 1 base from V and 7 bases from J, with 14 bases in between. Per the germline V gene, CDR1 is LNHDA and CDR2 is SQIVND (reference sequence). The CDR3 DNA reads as TGTGCCAGTAGTATAGGAGTGGAGGCTGGAGAGCAGTACTTC. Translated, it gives CASSIGVEAGEQYF. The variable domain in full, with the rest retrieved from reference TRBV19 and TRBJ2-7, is DGGITQSPKYLFRKEGQNVTLSCEQNLNHDAMYWYRQDPGQGLRLIYYSQIVNDFQKGDIAEGYSVSREKKESFPLTVTSAQKNPTAFYLCASSIGVEAGEQYFGPGTRLTVT.

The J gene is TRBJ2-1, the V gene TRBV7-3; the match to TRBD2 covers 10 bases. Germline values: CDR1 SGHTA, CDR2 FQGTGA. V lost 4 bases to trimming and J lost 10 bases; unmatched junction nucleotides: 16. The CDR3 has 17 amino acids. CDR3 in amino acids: CASSSASGGPRGREQFF. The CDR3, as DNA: TGTGCCAGCAGCTCTGCTAGCGGGGGACCTCGGGGGAGAGAGCAGTTCTTC.

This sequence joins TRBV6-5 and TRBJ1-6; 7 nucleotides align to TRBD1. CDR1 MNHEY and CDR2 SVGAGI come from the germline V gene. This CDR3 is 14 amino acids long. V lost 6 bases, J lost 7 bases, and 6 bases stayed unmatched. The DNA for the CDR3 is TGTGCCAGCAGCGAGGACAGGACCAATTCACCCCTCCACTTT. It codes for CASSEDRTNSPLHF.